These 24 T cell receptor beta chains came from one sample sequenced in a study of Ad26.COV2.S vaccination and SARS-CoV-2 variants. Produced via immunoSEQ multiplex PCR; TCRdb's table is partial and in-frame only. The sample carries approximately 400,000 clones, approximately 84% recorded once. Treatment indicated: roughly 18 received Ad26.COV2.S at low or high dose, single or two shots; about 5 received placebo; per-sample allocation not given. Sampling was performed 63 days after the first vaccine or placebo injection. This specimen consisted of peripheral blood, obtained in a trial of Ad26.COV2.S vaccine versus placebo. Every receptor here comes from a person aged 18 to 65 who received the Ad26.COV2.S COVID-19 vaccine or a placebo.

This chain connects TRBV6-2 or TRBV6-3 to TRBJ1-2; no reliable D call. CDR3 length: 13 residues. The V gene's germline CDR1 is MNHEY and CDR2 SVGEGT. The V end lost 6 bases, the J end lost 1 base, and 9 bases lay between the germline ends. The CDR3 sequence: CASSSRSNYGYTF. CDR3 DNA sequence: TGTGCCAGCAGCTCCAGGAGTAACTATGGCTACACCTTC.

This sequence joins TRBV5-5 and TRBJ1-2; 8 bases fit TRBD1. V dropped 3 bases and J dropped 3; count of bases not matched to a gene: 1. Looked up from germline, CDR1 is SGHKS and CDR2 is YYEKEE (reference sequence). The CDR3 spans 13 residues. CDR3 sequence (DNA): TGTGCCAGCAGCTCGGGACAGGACTATGGCTACACCTTC. Protein: CASSSGQDYGYTF.

The chain links TRBV18 to TRBJ1-2, with 9 bases identical to TRBD1. Germline CDR1 is KGHSH and CDR2 is LQKENI. Trimming removed 3 bases from V and 4 bases from J; junction bases left unmatched: 6. There are 15 residues in the CDR3. The CDR3 protein is CASSPSTGGRYGYTF. Here the CDR3 DNA reads TGTGCCAGCTCACCCTCCACAGGGGGCCGCTATGGCTACACCTTC.

This clone occurred once. The chain uses TRBV30 and TRBJ1-4; a possible D gene is TRBD1 (5 bases). The V end lost 4 bases, the J end lost 5 bases, and 14 bases lay between the germline ends. Germline V CDR1 and CDR2: GTSNPN, SVGIG (reference sequence). There are 14 residues in the CDR3. The CDR3 is CAWNQGLGNEKLFF. Here the CDR3 DNA reads TGTGCCTGGAACCAGGGATTAGGAAATGAAAAACTGTTTTTT. Together with reference TRBV30 and TRBJ1-4, the CDR3 gives the full variable domain: SQTIHQWPATLVQPVGSPLSLECTVEGTSNPNLYWYRQAAGRGLQLLFYSVGIGQISSEVPQNLSASRPQDRQFILSSKKLLLSDSGFYLCAWNQGLGNEKLFFGSGTQLSVL.

Only a few counts were recorded for this clone. The chain employs TRBV9 and TRBJ2-1, with no clear D. The V end was cut by 7 bases, the J end by 2 bases, with 13 bases between. Germline assignment: CDR1 SGDLS and CDR2 YYNGEE. The CDR3 loop spans 14 amino acids. CDR3 nucleotide sequence: TGTGCCAGCGAACCCAAGAGGACCTACAATGAGCAGTTCTTC. Encoded protein: CASEPKRTYNEQFF.

The rearrangement links TRBV28 to TRBJ2-6; TRBD1 aligns across 11 bases. With V trimmed by 5 bases and J by 4 bases, 16 bases remained unmatched. The CDR3 covers 20 residues. Germline assignment: CDR1 MDHEN and CDR2 SYDVKM. The CDR3 region is CASSPSDSGTGGLGANVLTF. The CDR3 DNA is TGTGCCAGCAGTCCCTCAGATTCCGGGACAGGGGGATTAGGGGCCAACGTCCTGACTTTC.

The chain employs TRBV4-1 and TRBJ1-6; D uncertain. CDR1 is MGHRA, CDR2 YSYEKL, per germline. Trimming took off 5 bases at V and 10 bases at J, with 15 bases between the two ends. The CDR3 runs 14 residues. This CDR3 is CASSARALGSPLHF. CDR3 DNA: TGCGCCAGCAGCGCCCGGGCCCTGGGGTCACCCCTCCACTTT.

The rearrangement joins TRBV2 to TRBJ1-1; D gene unclear. Trimming pared 5 bases from V and 2 bases from J, leaving 9 bases between. There are 13 residues in the CDR3. Germline values: CDR1 SNHLY, CDR2 FYNNEI. CDR3 residues: CASSIRLNTEAFF. For the CDR3, the DNA is TGTGCCAGCAGTATACGGCTCAACACTGAAGCTTTCTTT.

The chain uses TRBV15 and TRBJ1-3, with 8 nucleotides matching TRBD1. The CDR3 is 15 residues long. Trimming removed 4 bases from V and 7 bases from J; junction bases left unmatched: 9. CDR1 is LNHNV, CDR2 YYDKDF, per germline (reference sequence). The CDR3 DNA is TGTGCCACCAGCACGGACAGGGAAGGGAGGAACACCATATATTTT. This gives the protein CATSTDREGRNTIYF. Full variable domain (rest looked up from reference TRBV15 and TRBJ1-3): DAMVIQNPRYQVTQFGKPVTLSCSQTLNHNVMYWYQQKSSQAPKLLFHYYDKDFNNEADTPDNFQSRRPNTSFCFLDIRSPGLGDTAMYLCATSTDREGRNTIYFGEGSWLTVV.

CDR3 sequence (DNA): TGTGCCAGTAGCACGACGGGGGGAGGGATAAAGACCCAGTACTTC. Encoded protein: CASSTTGGGIKTQYF. V usage is TRBV19 and J usage is TRBJ2-5; 7 nucleotides match TRBD2. Trimming at V came to 6 bases and at J to 6 bases, leaving 13 bases not matched to a gene. CDR1 is LNHDA, CDR2 SQIVND, per germline (reference sequence). The CDR3 length is 15 residues. Based on the CDR3 plus reference TRBV19 and TRBJ2-5, the full variable domain is DGGITQSPKYLFRKEGQNVTLSCEQNLNHDAMYWYRQDPGQGLRLIYYSQIVNDFQKGDIAEGYSVSREKKESFPLTVTSAQKNPTAFYLCASSTTGGGIKTQYFGPGTRLLVL.

This clone was counted a single time. The chain combines TRBV6-2 or TRBV6-3 with TRBJ1-5, with TRBD1 matching over 9 bases. V was clipped by 6 bases and J by 6 bases; unmatched bases: 9. The CDR3 totals 15 residues. In germline, CDR1 is MNHEY, CDR2 SVGEGT. As DNA, the CDR3 is TGTGCCAGCAGCGTCGGGACAGGGCTTTTTCAGCCCCAGCATTTT. This translates into CASSVGTGLFQPQHF.

This rearrangement joins TRBV13 to TRBJ1-2; D uncertain. V was cut by 5 bases and J by 3 bases, with 19 bases left in between. Germline V CDR1 and CDR2: PRHDT, FYEKMQ (reference sequence). This CDR3 is 16 amino acids long. DNA of the CDR3: TGTGCCAGCAGCCGCTGGGCTAGAAGGGATGACTATGGCTACACCTTC. Residues: CASSRWARRDDYGYTF.

The chain is built from TRBV5-1 and TRBJ1-4; TRBD1 aligns across 7 bases. CDR1 is SGHRS, CDR2 YFSETQ, per germline. This CDR3 contains 15 residues. J gave up 5 bases and V 4 bases, and 8 bases lay outside the gene matches. The CDR3 DNA reads as TGCGCCAGCAGCCCGACAGGGCCCCCGAATGAAAAACTGTTTTTT. Its translation: CASSPTGPPNEKLFF.

The J gene is TRBJ2-7, the V gene TRBV7-9; no clear D gene. With 1 base removed from V and 1 base from J, the gap between germline ends came to 5 bases. Germline CDR1 SEHNR, CDR2 FQNEAQ (reference sequence). This CDR3 comprises 13 residues. The CDR3 region is CASSLELSYEQYF. CDR3 DNA sequence: TGTGCCAGCAGCTTAGAATTATCCTACGAGCAGTACTTC.

The rearrangement links TRBV7-2 to TRBJ2-5, with TRBD2 matching 11 bases. V shed 5 bases and J 1 base; nucleotides not matched to a gene: 9. The germline CDR1 and CDR2 sequences are SGHTA and FQGNSA. The CDR3 totals 17 residues. For the CDR3, the DNA is TGTGCCAGCAGCCCCCGACTAGCGGGAAGCTTCCAAGAGACCCAGTACTTC. This encodes CASSPRLAGSFQETQYF.

The V gene is TRBV19, the J gene TRBJ1-4, with TRBD1 identical over 7 bases. The V segment lost 6 bases and the J segment 6 bases; nucleotides outside the gene matches: 10. Germline V lookup: CDR1 LNHDA, CDR2 SQIVND (reference sequence). The CDR3 runs 15 residues. The CDR3 is CASRKTGTTYEKLFF. CDR3 sequence (DNA): TGTGCCAGTAGAAAGACAGGGACAACGTATGAAAAACTGTTTTTT.

The genes are TRBV21-1 and TRBJ2-5. TRBV21-1 represents a pseudogene. This CDR3 is built from 16 residues. CDR3 loop: CASSWGASISMETQYF. The CDR3 DNA is TGTGCCAGCAGCTGGGGGGCCTCTATCTCTATGGAGACCCAGTACTTC.

This clone was picked up one time. The chain recombines TRBV20-1 with TRBJ1-5; D gene ambiguous. CDR3 length equals 14 residues. The germline V gene has CDR1 DFQATT and CDR2 SNEGSKA (reference sequence). With 3 bases removed from V and 1 base from J, the gap between germline ends came to 10 bases. In DNA, the CDR3 is TGCAGTGCTAGTGACTTTAGAAGCAATCAGCCCCAGCATTTT. This codes for CSASDFRSNQPQHF.

The chain uses TRBV2 and TRBJ2-1; the match to TRBD2 covers 8 bases. The V segment lost 3 bases and the J segment 9 bases; nucleotides outside the gene matches: 13. The length of the CDR3 is 16 residues. CDR1 and CDR2 (germline): SNHLY, FYNNEI. For the CDR3, the DNA is TGTGCCAGCAGTGAGTTGAGGAGCGGGGGTCTCGGTGAGCAGTTCTTC. This sequence encodes CASSELRSGGLGEQFF.

The rearrangement links TRBV28 to TRBJ2-3; perhaps D is TRBD1 or TRBD2 (6 bases each). Trimming stripped 0 bases from V and 1 base from J, with 17 bases between. This CDR3 has 18 amino acids. Looked up from germline, CDR1 is MDHEN and CDR2 is SYDVKM. CDR3 DNA: TGTGCCAGCAGTTTATGGCCGGAGGGGGTAATAGGCACAGATACGCAGTATTTT. This codes for CASSLWPEGVIGTDTQYF.

The chain links TRBV5-4 to TRBJ1-1, with D possibly being TRBD1 (6 bases). Germline V lookup: CDR1 SGHNT, CDR2 YYREEE (reference sequence). The CDR3 contains 14 residues. The ends were cut back, 1 base at V and 11 bases at J, with 18 bases in the middle. The CDR3 loop reads CASSLTTGGGLAFF. The DNA of the CDR3 is TGTGCCAGCAGCTTGACCACGGGGGGCGGACTGGCTTTCTTT.

CDR3 in amino acids: CASSLDDRGETQYF. The CDR3 DNA reads as TGTGCCAGCAGCTTAGACGACAGGGGGGAGACCCAGTACTTC. The V gene is TRBV7-9, the J gene TRBJ2-5, with 9 bases lining up with TRBD1. Germline V gene sequence: CDR1 SEHNR, CDR2 FQNEAQ (reference sequence). This CDR3 is 14 amino acids long. The V segment lost 1 base and the J segment 5 bases; nucleotides outside the gene matches: 2.

CDR3 coding DNA: TGTGCCAGTAGTATTTCCTACTCCAACTACGAGCAGTACTTC. It encodes CASSISYSNYEQYF. The chain uses TRBV19 and TRBJ2-7; no reliable D call. This CDR3 region has 14 residues. With 3 bases removed from V and 3 bases from J, the gap between germline ends came to 12 bases. In germline, CDR1 is LNHDA, CDR2 SQIVND (reference sequence).

Comment on this clone: In the same sample, other DNA sequences code for this CDR3. The chain has TRBV12-3 or TRBV12-4 and TRBJ1-1; weak D call: TRBD1 (5 bases). V gave up 4 bases and J gave up 0 bases, with 6 bases separating them. CDR3 length: 13 amino acids. CDR3 residues: CASSSTVNTEAFF. The DNA for the CDR3 is TGTGCCAGCAGTTCGACAGTGAACACTGAAGCTTTCTTT.